Listed below are T cell receptor beta chains from one sample, sequenced in a study of blood T cell repertoires in COVID-19. TCRdb keeps only in-frame clones here, not all; method: immunoSEQ multiplex PCR. The sample lists fewer than 450,000 clones, approximately 90% seen once, with under 3.5% in the top ten. Sequencing input: peripheral blood. These receptors were taken from a woman aged 18-29 years who had recovered from COVID-19. CDR3s include the opening cysteine and the closing phenylalanine or tryptophan. The D gene is left open where the match is weak. Size is omitted from some rows. Given values are once, few, many or a class for expanded clones.

clone size | J gene | V gene | D gene | CDR3 DNA | CDR3 protein
few | TRBJ1-2 | TRBV28 | TRBD1 | TGTGCCAGCAGTTTACCTGATACGACAGGGTTATCTCTCTATGGCTACACCTTC | CASSLPDTTGLSLYGYTF
- | TRBJ2-3 | TRBV10-3 | - | TGTGCCATCAGTGGGACAGACACAGATACGCAGTATTTT | CAISGTDTDTQYF
- | TRBJ1-2 | TRBV21-1 | - | TGTGCCAGCAGCAAAGCAAGGGAGGCCCCCGCTGGCTGGAACTATGGCTACACCTTC | CASSKAREAPAGWNYGYTF
- | TRBJ2-5 | TRBV7-2 | TRBD2 | TGTGCCAGCAGCCACATCCGGGCGGGAGGGCCACTTGATAAAGAGACCCAGTACTTC | CASSHIRAGGPLDKETQYF
- | TRBJ1-3 | TRBV9 | - | TGTGCCAGCAGCGTAGAGGAGGGCAACACCATATATTTT | CASSVEEGNTIYF
- | TRBJ2-1 | TRBV7-9 | TRBD2 | TGTGCCAGCAGCACAGGGACTAGCGGGAGGATTTACAATGAGCAGTTCTTC | CASSTGTSGRIYNEQFF
few | TRBJ2-1 | TRBV7-9 | - | TGTGCCAGCAGCTCGTTTCGGGTGGGAGACAAGTTCTTC | CASSSFRVGDKFF
- | TRBJ2-1 | TRBV6-4 | TRBD2 | TGTGCCAGCAGTGACTACGGCGGGAGGGAATATGAGCAGTTCTTC | CASSDYGGREYEQFF
once | TRBJ2-2 | TRBV11-2 | TRBD2 | TGTGCCAGCAGCTTATCGCTAGCGGGATTCGGGGAGCTGTTTTTT | CASSLSLAGFGELFF
- | TRBJ2-3 | TRBV10-2 | TRBD2 | TGCGCCAGCAGTACAGTTAGCGGGAGTTCAGATACGCAGTATTTT | CASSTVSGSSDTQYF
- | TRBJ2-5 | TRBV25-1 | - | TGTGCCAGCAGTGAGTATTTGGTAGCCGGAGAGACCCAGTACTTC | CASSEYLVAGETQYF
- | TRBJ1-2 | TRBV10-2 | - | TGCGCCAGCAGTGAGAACGGGGGGGCCGGATCGCGTGGCTACACCTTC | CASSENGGAGSRGYTF
- | TRBJ2-1 | TRBV5-1 | - | TGCGCCAGCAGCCAGGGCGGGAATAACTACAATGAGCAGTTCTTC | CASSQGGNNYNEQFF
- | TRBJ2-1 | TRBV11-3 | - | TGTGCCAGCAGCCTGAGCTCCTACAATGAGCAGTTCTTC | CASSLSSYNEQFF
- | TRBJ1-1 | TRBV4-3 | - | TGCGCCAGCAGCCAAGAGATCGTACAGGACCACGACACTGAAGCTTTCTTT | CASSQEIVQDHDTEAFF
- | TRBJ2-1 | TRBV11-3 | TRBD2 | TGTGCCAGCAGCTCCTCGACTAGCGGGAGACTCGGTGAGCAGTTCTTC | CASSSSTSGRLGEQFF
- | TRBJ2-1 | TRBV30 | TRBD2 | TGTGCCTGGAGTAGTGGGGGAGGGCTGGGCAATGAGCAGTTCTTC | CAWSSGGGLGNEQFF
- | TRBJ2-5 | TRBV24-1 | - | TGTGCCACCAGTGAGGAGGCACTCCAAGAGACCCAGTACTTC | CATSEEALQETQYF
- | TRBJ1-2 | TRBV9 | - | TGTGCCAGCAGCGTAGCCGTAAGGACAGTCTATGGCTACACCTTC | CASSVAVRTVYGYTF
- | TRBJ2-1 | TRBV7-2 | TRBD2 | TGTGCCAGCAGCTTGATTACTAGCGGGAGTAGTGAGCAGTTCTTC | CASSLITSGSSEQFF
- | TRBJ2-1 | TRBV7-2 | TRBD2 | TGTGCCAGCAGCACTCGTAGCGGGTACCGCTACAATGAGCAGTTCTTC | CASSTRSGYRYNEQFF
- | TRBJ1-1 | TRBV29-1 | - | TGCAGCGTTGAAGGGTCAGGTATCGGCACTGAAGCTTTCTTT | CSVEGSGIGTEAFF
once | TRBJ2-3 | TRBV5-1 | - | TGCGCCAGCAGCTCGGAGCAAGCAGATACGCAGTATTTT | CASSSEQADTQYF
- | TRBJ2-3 | TRBV19 | TRBD2 | TGTGCCAGTAGTTCCATGACTAGCGCTAGCACAGATACGCAGTATTTT | CASSSMTSASTDTQYF
- | TRBJ2-3 | TRBV9 | TRBD1 | TGTGCCAGCAGCCCAGAGACAGGGAGTAGCACAGATACGCAGTATTTT | CASSPETGSSTDTQYF
- | TRBJ1-2 | TRBV7-6 | - | TGTGCCAGCAGCTTAGCGCCAGGTCCCAACTATGGCTACACCTTC | CASSLAPGPNYGYTF
- | TRBJ2-5 | TRBV20-1 | TRBD2 | TGCAGTGCTAGTGGAGCGGGGGGGCCGAGGCAAGAGACCCAGTACTTC | CSASGAGGPRQETQYF
- | TRBJ2-5 | TRBV7-9 | - | TGTGCCAGCAGCTTAGGAATTGCGGGGAACCAAGAGACCCAGTACTTC | CASSLGIAGNQETQYF
- | TRBJ1-4 | TRBV6-5 | - | TGTGCCAGCAGTTACTCTATGAGCCTAGGGGGAAAACTGTTTTTT | CASSYSMSLGGKLFF
- | TRBJ1-2 | TRBV6-5 | - | TGTGCCAGCCGCACTCTCGGGTTCGACTATGGCTACACCTTC | CASRTLGFDYGYTF
- | TRBJ2-3 | TRBV24-1 | - | TGTGCCACCAGTGATTCTTACCGGGGCACAGATACGCAGTATTTT | CATSDSYRGTDTQYF
once | TRBJ2-1 | TRBV2 | TRBD2 | TGTGCCAGCAGTAAAGAGCGGGAGCCGGCCTACAATGAGCAGTTCTTC | CASSKEREPAYNEQFF
once | TRBJ2-3 | TRBV9 | TRBD2 | TGTGCCAGCAGCCTACGACTAGCGGGAGGCACAGATACGCAGTATTTT | CASSLRLAGGTDTQYF
- | TRBJ2-1 | TRBV10-2 | TRBD2 | TGCGCCAGCCTAGCGGGAGGGCCCTGGGACGAGCAGTTCTTC | CASLAGGPWDEQFF
- | TRBJ1-3 | TRBV4-3 | - | TGCGCCAGCAGCCAAGATGATCTGGTCAGGGGTGGTGGAAACACCATATATTTT | CASSQDDLVRGGGNTIYF
- | TRBJ2-1 | TRBV6-4 | - | TGTGCCAGCTCGGACTTCTACAATGAGCAGTTCTTC | CASSDFYNEQFF
- | TRBJ2-1 | TRBV3-1/TRBV3-2 | TRBD2 | TGTGCCAGCAGCAAGGGACTAGGGCCCCGCAATGAGCAGTTCTTC | CASSKGLGPRNEQFF
- | TRBJ2-5 | TRBV4-1 | TRBD2 | TGCGCCAGCAGCCAAGATGGGGGACTAGCGGGAGAAGAGACCCAGTACTTC | CASSQDGGLAGEETQYF
- | TRBJ2-5 | TRBV18 | TRBD2 | TGTGCCAGCTCACTGCGGACTAGCGGGAGGGGAGAGACCCAGTACTTC | CASSLRTSGRGETQYF